This is a list of T cell receptor beta chains from one sample in a study of T cell responses to AZD1222 COVID-19 vaccine. Generated by immunoSEQ multiplex PCR, the TCRdb table keeps only in-frame clones and is missing some. The profile covers roughly 150,000 clones, with about 92% appearing a single time and approximately 1.1% taken by the ten largest. The specimen comprised peripheral blood, sampled 28 days after the second AZD1222 dose. Every receptor here comes from an adult who received the AZD1222 COVID-19 vaccine. The CDR3 runs from the conserved cysteine through the conserved F or W.

CDR3,length,V,J
CASSVVAGGTADTQYF,16,TRBV9,TRBJ2-3
CASSQWLASHGELFF,15,TRBV4-2,TRBJ2-2
CASSPRGQNYGYTF,14,TRBV18,TRBJ1-2
CASSETGTSGGKSNNEQFF,19,TRBV2,TRBJ2-1
CASSHNGTGYWGDTEAFF,18,TRBV7-6,TRBJ1-1
CASSLGDRAHGYTF,14,TRBV5-1,TRBJ1-2
CASSQVWGQGETQYF,15,TRBV4-1,TRBJ2-5
CASSSGQVDGYTF,13,TRBV5-4,TRBJ1-2
CASSLQGHNTEAFF,14,TRBV7-9,TRBJ1-1
CASAPGGVLRTEAFF,15,TRBV27,TRBJ1-1
CASSFGAVDTQYF,13,TRBV7-9,TRBJ2-3
CAINRDQETEAFF,13,TRBV10-3,TRBJ1-1
CASSVRGFDNYGYTF,15,TRBV5-4,TRBJ1-2
CASSLRQAGGHYSEAFF,17,TRBV18,TRBJ1-1
CASSVSSNSPLHF,13,TRBV9,TRBJ1-6
CASSREGGAGANVLTF,16,TRBV3-1/TRBV3-2,TRBJ2-6